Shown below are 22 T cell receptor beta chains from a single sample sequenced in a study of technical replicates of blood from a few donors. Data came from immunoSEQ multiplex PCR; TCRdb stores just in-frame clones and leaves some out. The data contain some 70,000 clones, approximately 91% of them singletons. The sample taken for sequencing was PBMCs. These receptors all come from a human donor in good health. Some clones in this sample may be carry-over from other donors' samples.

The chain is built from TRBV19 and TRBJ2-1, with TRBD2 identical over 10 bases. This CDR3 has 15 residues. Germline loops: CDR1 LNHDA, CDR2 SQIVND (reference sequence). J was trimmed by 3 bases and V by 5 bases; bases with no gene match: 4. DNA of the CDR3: TGTGCCAGTAGTGAGCTAGCGGGGGACTACAATGAGCAGTTCTTC. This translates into CASSELAGDYNEQFF.

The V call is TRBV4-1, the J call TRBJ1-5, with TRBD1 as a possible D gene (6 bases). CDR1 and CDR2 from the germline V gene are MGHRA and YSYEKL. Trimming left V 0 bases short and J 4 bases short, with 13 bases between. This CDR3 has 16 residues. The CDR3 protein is CASSQDLRQGNQPQHF. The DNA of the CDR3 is TGCGCCAGCAGCCAAGATCTGAGGCAGGGGAATCAGCCCCAGCATTTT.

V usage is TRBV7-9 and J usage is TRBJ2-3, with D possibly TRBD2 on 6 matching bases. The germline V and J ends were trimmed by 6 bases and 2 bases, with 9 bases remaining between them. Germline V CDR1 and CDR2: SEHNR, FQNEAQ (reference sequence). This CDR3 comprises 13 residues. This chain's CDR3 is CASSLDYTDTQYF. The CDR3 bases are TGTGCCAGCAGTTTGGACTACACAGATACGCAGTATTTT.

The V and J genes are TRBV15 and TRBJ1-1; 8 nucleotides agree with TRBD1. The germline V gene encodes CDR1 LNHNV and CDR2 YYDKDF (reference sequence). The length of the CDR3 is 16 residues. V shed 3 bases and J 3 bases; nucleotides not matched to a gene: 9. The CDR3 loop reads CATSRGQGAGHTEAFF. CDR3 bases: TGTGCCACCAGCAGGGGCCAGGGGGCTGGTCACACTGAAGCTTTCTTT.

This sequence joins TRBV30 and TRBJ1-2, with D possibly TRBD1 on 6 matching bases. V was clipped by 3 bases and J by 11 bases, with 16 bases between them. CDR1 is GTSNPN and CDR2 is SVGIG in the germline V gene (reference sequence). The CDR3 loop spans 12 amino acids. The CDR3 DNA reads TGTGCCTGGAGCGCGGACAGTGATATTTACACCTTC. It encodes CAWSADSDIYTF.

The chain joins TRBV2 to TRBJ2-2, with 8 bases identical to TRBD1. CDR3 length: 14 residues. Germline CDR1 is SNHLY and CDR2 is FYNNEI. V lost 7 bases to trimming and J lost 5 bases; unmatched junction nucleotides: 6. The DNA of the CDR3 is TGTGCCAGCACCGGACAGGGAAGGACCGGGGAGCTGTTTTTT. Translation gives CASTGQGRTGELFF.

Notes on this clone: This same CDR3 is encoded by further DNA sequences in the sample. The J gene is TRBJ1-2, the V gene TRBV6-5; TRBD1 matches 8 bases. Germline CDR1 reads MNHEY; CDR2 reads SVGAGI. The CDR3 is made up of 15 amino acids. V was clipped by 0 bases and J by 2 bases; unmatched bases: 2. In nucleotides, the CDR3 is TGTGCCAGCAGTTACTCGAGACAGGGGAACTATGGCTACACCTTC. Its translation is CASSYSRQGNYGYTF.

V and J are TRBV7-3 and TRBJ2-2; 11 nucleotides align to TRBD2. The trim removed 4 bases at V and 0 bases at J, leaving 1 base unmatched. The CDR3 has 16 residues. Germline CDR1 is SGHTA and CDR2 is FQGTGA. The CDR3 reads CASSSSGRSNTGELFF. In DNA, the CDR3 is TGTGCCAGCAGCTCTAGCGGGAGGTCGAACACCGGGGAGCTGTTTTTT.

The CDR3 reads CASSSPPGDEQYF. In nucleotides, the CDR3 is TGTGCCAGCAGCTCTCCCCCCGGGGACGAGCAGTACTTC. This chain joins TRBV6-5 and TRBJ2-7, with a weak D call TRBD2 (5 bases). Trimming took 6 bases from V and 5 from J, leaving 14 bases between them. This CDR3 comprises 13 residues. CDR1 is MNHEY, CDR2 SVGAGI, per germline.

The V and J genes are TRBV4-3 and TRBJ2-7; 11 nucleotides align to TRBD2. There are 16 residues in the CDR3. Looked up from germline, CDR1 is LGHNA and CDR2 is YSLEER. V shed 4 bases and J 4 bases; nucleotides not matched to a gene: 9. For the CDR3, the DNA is TGCGCCAGCAGCCCGAGCATAGCGGGAGGGCCTTACGAGCAGTACTTC. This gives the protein CASSPSIAGGPYEQYF.

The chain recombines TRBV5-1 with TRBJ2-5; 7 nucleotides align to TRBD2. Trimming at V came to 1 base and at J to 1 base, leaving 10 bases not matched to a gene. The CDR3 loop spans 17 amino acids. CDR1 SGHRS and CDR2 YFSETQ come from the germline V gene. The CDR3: CASSLFLSGGSQETQYF. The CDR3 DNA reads TGCGCCAGCAGCTTGTTTTTGTCGGGCGGGAGCCAAGAGACCCAGTACTTC. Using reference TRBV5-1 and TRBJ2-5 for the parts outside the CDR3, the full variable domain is KAGVTQTPRYLIKTRGQQVTLSCSPISGHRSVSWYQQTPGQGLQFLFEYFSETQRNKGNFPGRFSGRQFSNSRSEMNVSTLELGDSALYLCASSLFLSGGSQETQYFGPGTRLLVL.

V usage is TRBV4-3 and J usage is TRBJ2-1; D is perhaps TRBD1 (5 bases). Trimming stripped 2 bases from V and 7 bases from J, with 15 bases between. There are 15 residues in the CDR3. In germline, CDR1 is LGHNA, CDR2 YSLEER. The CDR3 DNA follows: TGCGCCAGCAGCCAAATGTACCTTCCAGGGAATGAGCAGTTCTTC. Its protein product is CASSQMYLPGNEQFF.

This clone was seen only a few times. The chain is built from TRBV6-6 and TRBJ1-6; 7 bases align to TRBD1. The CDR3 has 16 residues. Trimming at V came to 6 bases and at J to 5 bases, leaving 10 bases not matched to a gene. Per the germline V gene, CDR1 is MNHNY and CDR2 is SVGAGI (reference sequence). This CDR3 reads CASSRAGTADNSPLHF. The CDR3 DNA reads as TGTGCCAGCAGCCGGGCCGGGACAGCTGATAATTCACCCCTCCACTTT.

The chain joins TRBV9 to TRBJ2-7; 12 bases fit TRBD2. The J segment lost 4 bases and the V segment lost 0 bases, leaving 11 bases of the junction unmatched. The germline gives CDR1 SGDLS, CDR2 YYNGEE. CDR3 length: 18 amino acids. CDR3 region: CASSVGTSGRTFPYEQYF. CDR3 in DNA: TGTGCCAGCAGCGTAGGTACTAGCGGGAGGACGTTCCCTTACGAGCAGTACTTC.

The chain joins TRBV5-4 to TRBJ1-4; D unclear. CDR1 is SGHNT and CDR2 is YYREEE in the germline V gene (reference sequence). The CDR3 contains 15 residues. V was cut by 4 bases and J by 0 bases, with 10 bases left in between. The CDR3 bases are TGTGCCAGCAGCCGCCCCGGGACAACTAATGAAAAACTGTTTTTT. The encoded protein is CASSRPGTTNEKLFF.

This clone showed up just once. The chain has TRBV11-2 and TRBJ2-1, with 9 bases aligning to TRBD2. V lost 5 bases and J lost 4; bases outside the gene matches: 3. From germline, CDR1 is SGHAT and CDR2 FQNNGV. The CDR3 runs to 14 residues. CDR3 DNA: TGTGCCAGCAGCATTAGCGGGGGATACAATGAGCAGTTCTTC. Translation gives CASSISGGYNEQFF.

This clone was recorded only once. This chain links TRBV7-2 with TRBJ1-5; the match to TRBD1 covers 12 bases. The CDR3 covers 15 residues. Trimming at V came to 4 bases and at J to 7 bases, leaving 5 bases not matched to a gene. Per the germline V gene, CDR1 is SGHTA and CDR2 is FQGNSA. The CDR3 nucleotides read TGTGCCAGCAGCTGGGGACAGGGGGCAGGGCAGCCCCAGCATTTT. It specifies CASSWGQGAGQPQHF.

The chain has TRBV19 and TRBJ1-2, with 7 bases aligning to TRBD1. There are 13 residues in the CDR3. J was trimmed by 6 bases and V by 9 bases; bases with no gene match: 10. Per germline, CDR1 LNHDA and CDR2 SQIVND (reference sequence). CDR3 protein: CASQTGQSHGYTF. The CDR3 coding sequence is TGTGCCAGCCAGACGGGACAGTCTCATGGCTACACCTTC.

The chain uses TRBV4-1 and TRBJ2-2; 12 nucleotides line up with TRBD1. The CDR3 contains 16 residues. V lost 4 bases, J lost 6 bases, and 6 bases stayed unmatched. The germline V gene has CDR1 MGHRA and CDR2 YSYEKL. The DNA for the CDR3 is TGCGCCAGCAGCCCCGCGGGACAGGGGGCTGCCGGGGAGCTGTTTTTT. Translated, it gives CASSPAGQGAAGELFF.

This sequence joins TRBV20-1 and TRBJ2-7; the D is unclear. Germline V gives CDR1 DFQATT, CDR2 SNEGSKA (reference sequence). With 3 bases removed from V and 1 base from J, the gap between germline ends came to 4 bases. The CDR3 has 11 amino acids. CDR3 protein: CSASPSYEQYF. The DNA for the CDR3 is TGCAGTGCTAGCCCGTCCTACGAGCAGTACTTC.

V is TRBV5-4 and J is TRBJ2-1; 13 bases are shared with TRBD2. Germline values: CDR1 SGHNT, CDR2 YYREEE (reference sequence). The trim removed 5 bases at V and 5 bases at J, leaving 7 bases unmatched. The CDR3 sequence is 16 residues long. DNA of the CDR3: TGTGCCAGCAGTTTTCGGACTAGCGGGGGAAACAATGAGCAGTTCTTC. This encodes CASSFRTSGGNNEQFF.

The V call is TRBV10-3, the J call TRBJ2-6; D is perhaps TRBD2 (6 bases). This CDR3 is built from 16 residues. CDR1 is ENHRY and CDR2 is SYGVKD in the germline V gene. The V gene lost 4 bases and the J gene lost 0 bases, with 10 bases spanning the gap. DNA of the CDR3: TGTGCCATCAGTGGGACCGGGGGCTCTGGGGCCAACGTCCTGACTTTC. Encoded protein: CAISGTGGSGANVLTF.